A single sample is the source of the 5 T cell receptor beta chains below, sequenced in a study of cytomegalovirus exposure and HLA in healthy donors. The PCR contained 60 Vbeta and 13 Jbeta primers. The assay was immunoSEQ multiplex PCR, and TCRdb's table has in-frame clones only and misses some. This table has roughly 120,000 clones, 80% appearing once. What was sequenced was PBMCs. These receptors were obtained from a man aged 25 to 45 in good health and CMV-seronegative.

The chain couples TRBV15 to TRBJ1-5; the D gene is possibly TRBD1 (5 bases). Germline V gene sequence: CDR1 LNHNV, CDR2 YYDKDF (reference sequence). The CDR3 loop spans 15 amino acids. Trimming took 2 bases from V and 6 from J, leaving 14 bases between them. Here the CDR3 reads CATSRSRVFGQPQHF. CDR3 nucleotide sequence: TGTGCCACCAGCAGATCCAGGGTTTTCGGTCAGCCCCAGCATTTT. The variable domain in full, completed from reference TRBV15 and TRBJ1-5, reads DAMVIQNPRYQVTQFGKPVTLSCSQTLNHNVMYWYQQKSSQAPKLLFHYYDKDFNNEADTPDNFQSRRPNTSFCFLDIRSPGLGDTAMYLCATSRSRVFGQPQHFGDGTRLSIL.

With regard to this clone: Compared with germline, one end of the junction differs, possibly owing to a read error. This chain's CDR3 is CASGRVYYGYPF. The CDR3 DNA follows: TGTGCCAGCGGGAGAGTGTACTATGGCTACCCCTTC. The V call is TRBV5-6, the J call TRBJ1-2, with D unresolved. Germline V gene lookup returns CDR1 SGHDT and CDR2 YYEEEE. The CDR3 loop spans 12 amino acids.

The gene calls are TRBV28 and TRBJ1-1; perhaps TRBD1 as D (6 bases). The germline V gene encodes CDR1 MDHEN and CDR2 SYDVKM. CDR3 length equals 15 residues. V lost 6 bases, J lost 0 bases, and 14 bases lay in between. The CDR3 DNA reads TGTGCCAGCAGCGCCTGGACAGATATGAACACTGAAGCTTTCTTT. This sequence encodes CASSAWTDMNTEAFF. Full variable domain (rest looked up from reference TRBV28 and TRBJ1-1): DVKVTQSSRYLVKRTGEKVFLECVQDMDHENMFWYRQDPGLGLRLIYFSYDVKMKEKGDIPEGYSVSREKKERFSLILESASTNQTSMYLCASSAWTDMNTEAFFGQGTRLTVV.

The chain has TRBV7-8 and TRBJ1-2; maybe TRBD1 (6 bases). Trimming stripped 4 bases from V and 3 bases from J, with 15 bases between. The CDR3 has 15 residues. CDR1 is SGHVS and CDR2 is FQNEAQ in the germline V gene. The CDR3 DNA sequence: TGTGCCAGCAGCTCGAGAGGGGGAGTAGACTATGGCTACACCTTC. It yields the protein CASSSRGGVDYGYTF.

The CDR3 region is CASSEALSVLNTGELFF. CDR3 nucleotides: TGTGCCAGCAGTGAAGCGCTTTCAGTTCTGAACACCGGGGAGCTGTTTTTT. J is TRBJ2-2 and V is TRBV2; no clear D. V was trimmed by 0 bases and J by 1 base, leaving 12 bases between them. Germline V gives CDR1 SNHLY, CDR2 FYNNEI. This CDR3 is built from 17 residues.